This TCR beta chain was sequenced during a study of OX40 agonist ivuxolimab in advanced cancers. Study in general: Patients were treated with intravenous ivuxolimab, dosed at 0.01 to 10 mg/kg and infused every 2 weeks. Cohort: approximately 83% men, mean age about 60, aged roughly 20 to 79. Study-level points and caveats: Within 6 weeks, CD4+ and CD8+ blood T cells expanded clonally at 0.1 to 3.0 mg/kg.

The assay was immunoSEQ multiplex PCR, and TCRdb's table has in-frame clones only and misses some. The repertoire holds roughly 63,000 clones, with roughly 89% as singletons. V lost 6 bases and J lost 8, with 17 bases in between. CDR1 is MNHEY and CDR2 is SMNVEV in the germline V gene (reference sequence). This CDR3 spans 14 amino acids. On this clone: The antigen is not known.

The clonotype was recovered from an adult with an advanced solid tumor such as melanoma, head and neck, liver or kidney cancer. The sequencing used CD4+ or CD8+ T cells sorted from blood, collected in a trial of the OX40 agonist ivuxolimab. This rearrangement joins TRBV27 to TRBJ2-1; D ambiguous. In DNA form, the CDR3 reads TGTGCCAGCAGCCCCATCGCTGGTTCCGATGAGCAGTTCTTC. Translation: CASSPIAGSDEQFF.